The present T cell receptor beta chain was sequenced within a study of blood T cell repertoires in COVID-19. Study-wide background: Researchers got acute and convalescent COVID-19 samples from the United States, Italy and Spain.

This CDR3 spans 15 amino acids. CDR1 is SGHRS, CDR2 YFSETQ, per germline. Trimming shortened V by 0 bases and J by 3 bases, and 12 bases separated the two germline ends. As processed by the authors: Estimated nucleated cell counts came from reference gene primer amplification. Produced via immunoSEQ multiplex PCR; TCRdb's table is partial and in-frame only. From that table come the V and J calls and clone size; the DNA was used to work out D and trimming. The data hold about 480,000 clones, with 89% observed a single time. This receptor was identified in a man aged 18 to 30 with COVID-19, enrolled during active disease. V gene TRBV5-1 combines with J gene TRBJ1-1; a possible D gene is TRBD1 (5 bases). The sequencing sample was made of peripheral blood. CDR3 coding DNA: TGCGCCAGCAGCTTGGCCCCGCCGACAGACACTGAAGCTTTCTTT. Translated, it gives CASSLAPPTDTEAFF. The full variable domain, with the rest looked up from reference TRBV5-1 and TRBJ1-1, is KAGVTQTPRYLIKTRGQQVTLSCSPISGHRSVSWYQQTPGQGLQFLFEYFSETQRNKGNFPGRFSGRQFSNSRSEMNVSTLELGDSALYLCASSLAPPTDTEAFFGQGTRLTVV.